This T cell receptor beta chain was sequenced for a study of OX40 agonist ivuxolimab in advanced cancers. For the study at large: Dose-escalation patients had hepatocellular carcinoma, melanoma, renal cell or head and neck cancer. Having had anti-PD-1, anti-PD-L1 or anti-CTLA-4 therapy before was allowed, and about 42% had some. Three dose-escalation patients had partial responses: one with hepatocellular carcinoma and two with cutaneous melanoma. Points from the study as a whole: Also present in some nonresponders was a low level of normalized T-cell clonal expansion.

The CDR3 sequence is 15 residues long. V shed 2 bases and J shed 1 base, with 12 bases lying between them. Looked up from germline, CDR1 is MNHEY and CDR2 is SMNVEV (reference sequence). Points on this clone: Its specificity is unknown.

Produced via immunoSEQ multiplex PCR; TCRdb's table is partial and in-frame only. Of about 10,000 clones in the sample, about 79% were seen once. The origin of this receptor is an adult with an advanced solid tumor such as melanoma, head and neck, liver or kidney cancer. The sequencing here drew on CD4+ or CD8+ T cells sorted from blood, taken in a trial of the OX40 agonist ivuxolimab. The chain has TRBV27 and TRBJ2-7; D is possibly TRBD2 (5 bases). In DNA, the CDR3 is TGTGCCAGCAGTTTAGACGCGGGTCCTTCCTACGAGCAGTACTTC. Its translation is CASSLDAGPSYEQYF.